The entry below gives a single TCR beta chain sequence along with its context. Its antigen is not identified. Libraries for TCR beta were made by quantitative 5'-RACE with molecular barcodes. TCRdb used MiXCR to reprocess the 5' RACE reads, holding one entry per CDR3 protein. The sample yields roughly 300,000 distinct CDR3 sequences, 7.5% to 9% seen once. The data were taken from a study of CD8 T cells in ankylosing spondylitis. Whole-study findings and limits: In ankylosing spondylitis patients, matched synovial fluid reportedly showed significant enrichment of disease-linked clones. A TCR beta motif of several highly homologous variants seemed to mark ankylosing spondylitis blood. Clones linked to disease, bearing a CD8+ phenotype, were relatively rare in peripheral blood.

This sequence originates from a male donor with ankylosing spondylitis. Material: blood, either unsorted or a sorted T cell fraction (not recorded which).

The CDR3 is CASSIRTDTVGKYF. As DNA, the CDR3 is TGCGCCAGCAGCATCCGAACAGACACTGTGGGAAAGTACTTC. The J gene is TRBJ2-7, the V gene TRBV5-1, with D unclear. The CDR3 loop spans 14 amino acids. V was shortened by 4 bases and J by 11 bases, with 22 bases between the two germline ends. The germline V gene encodes CDR1 SGHRS and CDR2 YFSETQ.